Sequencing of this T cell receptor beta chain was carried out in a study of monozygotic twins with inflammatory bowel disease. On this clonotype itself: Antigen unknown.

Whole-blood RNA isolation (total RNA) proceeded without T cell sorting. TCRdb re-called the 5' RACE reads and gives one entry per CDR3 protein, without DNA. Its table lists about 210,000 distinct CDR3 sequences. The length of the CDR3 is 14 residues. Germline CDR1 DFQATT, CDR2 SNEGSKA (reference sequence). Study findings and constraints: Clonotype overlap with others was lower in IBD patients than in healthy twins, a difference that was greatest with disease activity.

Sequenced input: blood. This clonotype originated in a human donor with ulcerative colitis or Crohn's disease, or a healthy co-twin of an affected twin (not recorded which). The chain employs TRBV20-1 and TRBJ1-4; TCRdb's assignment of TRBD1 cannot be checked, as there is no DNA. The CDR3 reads CSALRGPTNEKLFF.